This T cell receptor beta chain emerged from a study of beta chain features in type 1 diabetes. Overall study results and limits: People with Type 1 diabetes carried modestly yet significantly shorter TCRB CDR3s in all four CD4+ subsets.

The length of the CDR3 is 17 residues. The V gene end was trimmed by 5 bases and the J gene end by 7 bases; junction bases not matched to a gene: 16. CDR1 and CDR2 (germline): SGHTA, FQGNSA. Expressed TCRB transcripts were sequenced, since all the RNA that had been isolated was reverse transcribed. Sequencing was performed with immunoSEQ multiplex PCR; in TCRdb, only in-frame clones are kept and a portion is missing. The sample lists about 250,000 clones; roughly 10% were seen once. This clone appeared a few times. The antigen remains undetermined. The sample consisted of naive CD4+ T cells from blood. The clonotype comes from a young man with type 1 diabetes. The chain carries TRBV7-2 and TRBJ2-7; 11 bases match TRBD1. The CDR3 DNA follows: TGTGCCAGCAGCCCCCTTTATGCGAGGGACAGGGGGAGGGAGCAGTACTTC. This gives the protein CASSPLYARDRGREQYF.